Below are 25 T cell receptor beta chains sequenced from a single sample in a study of blood T cell repertoires in COVID-19. The protocol was immunoSEQ multiplex PCR, while the TCRdb copy is restricted to in-frame clones and leaves out a portion. The sample holds approximately 250,000 clones, approximately 80% seen once. Sequences were obtained from peripheral blood. The receptors shown here come from a human donor in a cohort sampled during active COVID-19.

V gene TRBV6-6 combines with J gene TRBJ2-5, with D maybe TRBD2 (7 bases). V was cut by 6 bases and J by 5 bases, with 19 bases left in between. The CDR3 runs 15 residues. Germline CDR1 and CDR2: MNHNY and SVGAGI (reference sequence). In DNA, the CDR3 is TGTGCCAGCAGCCCTGTGGGGGGGGCAGGGGAGACCCAGTACTTC. This codes for CASSPVGGAGETQYF.

The chain is built from TRBV11-2 and TRBJ1-1; tentatively, D is TRBD1 (5 bases). The CDR3 spans 13 residues. The V end was cut by 2 bases, the J end by 4 bases, with 8 bases between. CDR1 is SGHAT, CDR2 FQNNGV, per germline. The CDR3 nucleotides read TGTGCCAGCAGCTTAAGGGGCGGCACTGAAGCTTTCTTT. Its protein is CASSLRGGTEAFF.

CDR3: CASSRSGGGLDEQFF. CDR3 coding DNA: TGCGCCAGCAGCCGTTCGGGAGGGGGCCTAGATGAGCAGTTCTTC. The V gene is TRBV5-1, the J gene TRBJ2-1; perhaps TRBD2 as D (8 bases). Trimming took off 4 bases at V and 8 bases at J, with 19 bases between the two ends. The germline CDR1 and CDR2 sequences are SGHRS and YFSETQ. The CDR3 runs to 15 residues.

The sample holds one count of this clone. The rearrangement links TRBV28 to TRBJ2-5, with 10 bases lining up with TRBD1. The CDR3 totals 15 residues. Germline CDR1 is MDHEN and CDR2 is SYDVKM. The V and J ends lost 1 base and 4 bases, in that order; junction bases with no gene match: 3. The CDR3: CASSLSGQGRETQYF. The CDR3 DNA reads TGTGCCAGCAGTTTATCGGGACAGGGGCGAGAGACCCAGTACTTC.

Regarding this clone: At one end the junction does not follow the germline gene, possibly because of a read error. The chain uses TRBV2 and TRBJ1-1; 8 bases agree with TRBD1. Germline V lookup: CDR1 SNHLY, CDR2 FYNNEI. There are 13 residues in the CDR3. CDR3 sequence: CASTELGQGEAFF. The CDR3 DNA follows: TGTGCCAGCACTGAACTCGGACAGGGTGAGGCTTTCTTT.

V is TRBV2 and J is TRBJ2-1; tentatively, D is TRBD2 (5 bases). This CDR3 contains 15 residues. CDR1 is SNHLY and CDR2 is FYNNEI in the germline V gene. The germline V and J ends were trimmed by 5 bases and 6 bases, with 17 bases remaining between them. The CDR3 sequence is CASSWASRSGNEQFF. DNA of the CDR3: TGTGCCAGCAGTTGGGCTAGCAGGTCCGGCAATGAGCAGTTCTTC.

This chain's CDR3 is CASSESNPGTEAFF. The DNA of the CDR3 is TGTGCCAGCAGTGAATCTAATCCGGGGACTGAAGCTTTCTTT. The chain links TRBV6-1 to TRBJ1-1, with unresolved D. Trimming stripped 2 bases from V and 5 bases from J, with 12 bases between. Germline lookup yields CDR1 MNHNS and CDR2 SASEGT. This CDR3 comprises 14 residues.

V usage is TRBV4-2 and J usage is TRBJ2-7; D uncertain. Germline V gives CDR1 LGHNA, CDR2 YNFKEQ. V lost 1 base to trimming and J lost 2 bases, with 12 bases between them. CDR3 size: 15 residues. CDR3 loop: CASSQGMTPTYEQYF. For the CDR3, the DNA is TGTGCCAGCAGCCAAGGGATGACTCCCACCTACGAGCAGTACTTC.

The chain is built from TRBV15 and TRBJ2-3; 9 bases line up with TRBD2. The CDR3 has 16 residues. V gave up 1 base and J gave up 6 bases; unmatched junction bases: 8. Germline lookup yields CDR1 LNHNV and CDR2 YYDKDF (reference sequence). CDR3 region: CATSRVAAGGADTQYF. CDR3 coding DNA: TGTGCCACCAGCAGAGTCGCAGCGGGAGGCGCGGATACGCAGTATTTT.

The chain is built from TRBV5-6 and TRBJ2-5; D remains ambiguous. Germline V gene lookup returns CDR1 SGHDT and CDR2 YYEEEE. V was shortened by 0 bases and J by 5 bases, with 11 bases between the two germline ends. This CDR3 contains 14 residues. The CDR3 protein is CASSLGPLEETQYF. As DNA, the CDR3 is TGTGCCAGCAGCTTGGGCCCATTAGAGGAGACCCAGTACTTC.

The gene calls are TRBV7-8 and TRBJ2-1; 7 nucleotides match TRBD2. The CDR3 has 16 amino acids. Germline V CDR1 and CDR2: SGHVS, FQNEAQ. V trimming: 1 base; J trimming: 5 bases; junction bases outside the gene matches: 8. The CDR3 region has the DNA TGTGCCAGCAGCTTAGAAAGGGGACTAAGGAACAATGAGCAGTTCTTC. It yields the protein CASSLERGLRNNEQFF. The whole variable domain, filled in from reference TRBV7-8 and TRBJ2-1, reads GAGVSQSPRYKVAKRGQDVALRCDPISGHVSLFWYQQALGQGPEFLTYFQNEAQLDKSGLPSDRFFAERPEGSVSTLKIQRTQQEDSAVYLCASSLERGLRNNEQFFGPGTRLTVL.

This chain connects TRBV5-5 to TRBJ1-3; D not resolved. Germline assignment: CDR1 SGHKS and CDR2 YYEKEE (reference sequence). There are 18 residues in the CDR3. Trimming removed 1 base from V and 0 bases from J, with 17 bases in between. CDR3 coding DNA: TGTGCCAGCAGCTTGTCCTTCGCTGGGCAGAACTCTGGAAACACCATATATTTT. It translates to CASSLSFAGQNSGNTIYF.

The chain carries TRBV7-9 and TRBJ2-2; 8 nucleotides align to TRBD2. The germline V gene encodes CDR1 SEHNR and CDR2 FQNEAQ (reference sequence). This CDR3 contains 16 residues. V shed 4 bases, J shed 0 bases, and the junction held 4 bases outside the gene matches. For the CDR3, the DNA is TGTGCCAGCAGCTCTCGGGGGGGACCGAACACCGGGGAGCTGTTTTTT. As protein: CASSSRGGPNTGELFF.

The table lists this clone with a few counts. The rearrangement joins TRBV6-5 to TRBJ2-7, with TRBD2 matching over 9 bases. From germline, CDR1 is MNHEY and CDR2 SVGAGI. The CDR3 is 16 amino acids. J was trimmed by 6 bases and V by 2 bases; bases with no gene match: 11. CDR3: CASSYISGGGRGEQYF. CDR3 nucleotide sequence: TGTGCCAGCAGTTACATTAGCGGGGGCGGACGGGGCGAGCAGTACTTC.

V and J are TRBV3-1 (or the pseudogene TRBV3-2) and TRBJ2-7; 9 bases are a match to TRBD2. The germline V gene has CDR1 LGHDT and CDR2 YNNKEL (reference sequence). V trimming: 0 bases; J trimming: 4 bases; junction bases outside the gene matches: 10. The CDR3 sequence is 17 residues long. The CDR3 DNA reads TGTGCCAGCAGCCAAGACCTCTTAGCGGGAGTGGCTTACGAGCAGTACTTC. Translating it yields CASSQDLLAGVAYEQYF.

The J gene is TRBJ1-1, the V gene TRBV6-2 or TRBV6-3; tentative D call: TRBD1 (5 bases). Germline V gene data show CDR1 as MNHEY and CDR2 as SVGEGT. Trimming removed 0 bases at V and 4 bases at J, with 6 bases between. There are 13 residues in the CDR3. The CDR3 is CASSYSQGTEAFF. CDR3 DNA: TGTGCCAGCAGTTACTCGCAGGGCACTGAAGCTTTCTTT.

This chain connects TRBV4-3 to TRBJ1-2; tentatively, D is TRBD1 (6 bases). The CDR3 spans 15 residues. From germline, CDR1 is LGHNA and CDR2 YSLEER. V lost 4 bases to trimming and J lost 8 bases, with 20 bases between them. DNA for the CDR3: TGCGCCAGCAGCCCGACCTTACTGGGGGCGCAAGGCTACACCTTC. Its protein is CASSPTLLGAQGYTF.

The chain carries TRBV7-2 and TRBJ2-7, with 7 positions matching TRBD2. V lost 5 bases to trimming and J lost 0 bases; unmatched junction nucleotides: 10. CDR1 is SGHTA, CDR2 FQGNSA, per germline. The CDR3 length is 16 residues. In DNA form, the CDR3 reads TGTGCCAGCAGCCTCCAGGGCGGGAGAAACTCCTACGAGCAGTACTTC. It codes for CASSLQGGRNSYEQYF.

This clone was seen more than once but under ten times. J is TRBJ1-2 and V is TRBV10-3, with 9 bases that match TRBD1. This CDR3 is built from 14 residues. Trimming took 6 bases from V and 8 from J; bases not matched to a gene: 10. Looked up from germline, CDR1 is ENHRY and CDR2 is SYGVKD. CDR3 DNA: TGTGCCATCAGACCGGGACAGGGCATTGGGGGCTACACCTTC. This encodes CAIRPGQGIGGYTF.

CDR3 DNA sequence: TGCGCCAGCAGCCAACCGGGACAGGGGAGCGAGCAGTACTTC. Amino acid sequence: CASSQPGQGSEQYF. The genes are TRBV4-1 and TRBJ2-7, with 10 bases fitting TRBD1. Losses at the gene ends were 2 bases for V and 6 bases for J; bases not matched to a gene: 4. Germline CDR1 is MGHRA and CDR2 is YSYEKL. This CDR3 region has 14 residues.

The chain couples TRBV20-1 to TRBJ2-3; no clear D gene. CDR1 and CDR2 from the germline V gene are DFQATT and SNEGSKA (reference sequence). V gave up 4 bases and J gave up 5 bases, with 7 bases separating them. The CDR3 has 11 residues. In DNA form, the CDR3 reads TGCAGTGCTATAGGCGGAGATACGCAGTATTTT. As protein: CSAIGGDTQYF.

The chain is built from TRBV19 and TRBJ2-7; TRBD1 aligns across 7 bases. Germline V gives CDR1 LNHDA, CDR2 SQIVND (reference sequence). Trimming cost V 1 base and J 7 bases; bases outside gene matches: 10. The CDR3 length is 15 residues. In nucleotides, the CDR3 is TGTGCCAGTAGTATAGGGACAGGCCGCCGAGGGGAGCAGTACTTC. Its translation: CASSIGTGRRGEQYF.

CDR3 loop: CASSLNSFGDSPLHF. The DNA for the CDR3 is TGTGCCAGCAGCTTAAACTCATTCGGAGATTCACCCCTCCACTTT. The chain recombines TRBV7-3 with TRBJ1-6; D gene ambiguous. Germline-derived CDR1 and CDR2 are SGHTA and FQGTGA. The CDR3 sequence is 15 residues long. Trimming shortened V by 1 base and J by 8 bases, and 12 bases separated the two germline ends.

The V gene is TRBV15, the J gene TRBJ1-3; 9 positions match TRBD1. Germline CDR1 is LNHNV and CDR2 is YYDKDF (reference sequence). The length of the CDR3 is 16 residues. With 3 bases clipped from V and 1 base from J, the junction kept 4 bases outside the gene matches. Written as DNA, the CDR3 is TGTGCCACCAGCAGTGCCGGGACAGGGTCTGGAAACACCATATATTTT. Translated, it gives CATSSAGTGSGNTIYF.

There are many counts of this clone. The chain uses TRBV29-1 and TRBJ1-1; D is ambiguous. V was cut by 4 bases and J by 10 bases, with 13 bases left in between. Germline CDR1 reads SQVTM; CDR2 reads ANQGSEA. This CDR3 contains 11 residues. The CDR3 sequence is CSVVRSEGAFF. Written as DNA, the CDR3 is TGCAGCGTTGTCAGGAGTGAGGGAGCTTTCTTT. Supplemented by reference TRBV29-1 and TRBJ1-1, the full variable domain reads SAVISQKPSRDICQRGTSLTIQCQVDSQVTMMFWYRQQPGQSLTLIATANQGSEATYESGFVIDKFPISRPNLTFSTLTVSNMSPEDSSIYLCSVVRSEGAFFGQGTRLTVV.